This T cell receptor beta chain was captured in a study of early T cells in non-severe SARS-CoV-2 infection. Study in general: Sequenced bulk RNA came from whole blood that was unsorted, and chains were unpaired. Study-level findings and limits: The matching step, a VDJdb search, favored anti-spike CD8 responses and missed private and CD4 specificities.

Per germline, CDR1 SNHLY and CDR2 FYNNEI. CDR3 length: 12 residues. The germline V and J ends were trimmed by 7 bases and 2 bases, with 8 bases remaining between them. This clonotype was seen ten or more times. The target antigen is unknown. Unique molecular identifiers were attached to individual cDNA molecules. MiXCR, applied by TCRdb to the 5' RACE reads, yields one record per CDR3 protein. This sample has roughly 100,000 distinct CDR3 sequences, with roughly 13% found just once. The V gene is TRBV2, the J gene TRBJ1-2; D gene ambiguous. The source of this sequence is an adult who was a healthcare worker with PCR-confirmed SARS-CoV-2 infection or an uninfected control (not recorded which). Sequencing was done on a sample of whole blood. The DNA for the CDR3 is TGTGCCAGCACCTTTGGAAACTATGGCTACACCTTC. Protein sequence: CASTFGNYGYTF.